A single sample is the source of the 32 T cell receptor beta chains below, sequenced in a study of identical twins. TCRdb called the 5' RACE reads again in MiXCR, with one record for every CDR3 protein. Seen here are about 190,000 distinct CDR3 sequences, more than 15% observed once, and the top ten hold 40%. The same sample was also studied in work on T cells expressing NK-cell markers.

The sample comprised CD8+ T cells sorted from blood. Receptor source: a woman aged 18-30 years in good health.

In this sample, this clonotype turned up a few times. This rearrangement joins TRBV7-9 to TRBJ1-2; D not resolved. Trimming removed 1 base at V and 8 bases at J, with 8 bases between. The CDR3 runs to 12 residues. Per germline, CDR1 SEHNR and CDR2 FQNEAQ (reference sequence). CDR3 nucleotide sequence: TGTGCCAGCAGCTTAGGAGATAGAGGCTACACCTTC. It yields the protein CASSLGDRGYTF. The whole variable domain, remainder taken from reference TRBV7-9 and TRBJ1-2, is DTGVSQNPRHKITKRGQNVTFRCDPISEHNRLYWYRQTLGQGPEFLTYFQNEAQLEKSRLLSDRFSAERPKGSFSTLEIQRTEQGDSAMYLCASSLGDRGYTFGSGTRLTVV.

The rearrangement joins TRBV12-3 or TRBV12-4 to TRBJ1-5, with 9 bases lining up with TRBD1. V was clipped by 3 bases and J by 1 base; unmatched bases: 1. The CDR3 sequence is 15 residues long. In DNA, the CDR3 is TGTGCCAGCAGTTTTGGGACAGGGAGCAATCAGCCCCAGCATTTT. Its protein product is CASSFGTGSNQPQHF.

The rearrangement joins TRBV20-1 to TRBJ2-1; D remains ambiguous. Trimming pared 0 bases from V and 8 bases from J, leaving 14 bases between. The CDR3 is 14 amino acids. The germline V gene encodes CDR1 DFQATT and CDR2 SNEGSKA (reference sequence). CDR3 nucleotide sequence: TGCAGTGCTAGAGATAAGGCCCAGAACGATGAGCAGTTCTTC. It is translated as CSARDKAQNDEQFF.

This clonotype was counted ten times or more. The chain is built from TRBV20-1 and TRBJ2-7; TRBD1 might be the D (5 bases). Trimming shortened V by 6 bases and J by 2 bases, and 17 bases separated the two germline ends. The CDR3 is 14 amino acids. CDR1 is DFQATT, CDR2 SNEGSKA, per germline (reference sequence). CDR3 region: CSAQGADFTYEQYF. CDR3 DNA sequence: TGCAGTGCCCAAGGGGCAGACTTTACCTACGAGCAGTACTTC.

This clonotype has a handful of counts. The chain recombines TRBV5-6 with TRBJ2-4; D is undetermined. The V end lost 2 bases, the J end lost 1 base, and 10 bases lay between the germline ends. Germline CDR1 SGHDT, CDR2 YYEEEE. This CDR3 is 15 amino acids long. The CDR3 bases are TGTGCCAGCAGCTTCCCCCCTCTGGCCAAAAACATTCAGTACTTC. Translating gives CASSFPPLAKNIQYF.

The V gene is TRBV12-3 or TRBV12-4, the J gene TRBJ1-5; 8 bases fit TRBD1. This CDR3 contains 14 residues. V was clipped by 4 bases and J by 1 base; unmatched bases: 0. The CDR3 here is CASSYRGSNQPQHF. The CDR3 coding sequence is TGTGCCAGCAGTTACAGGGGGAGCAATCAGCCCCAGCATTTT.

This clonotype was counted at least ten times. The chain combines TRBV12-3 or TRBV12-4 with TRBJ1-1; D might be TRBD1 (5 bases). With 3 bases removed from V and 2 bases from J, the gap between germline ends came to 13 bases. The CDR3 loop spans 15 amino acids. The CDR3 nucleotides are TGTGCCAGCAGTTTTGTGGGGCGTTCCAACACTGAAGCTTTCTTT. Translated: CASSFVGRSNTEAFF.

V usage is TRBV29-1 and J usage is TRBJ2-7; D is perhaps TRBD1 or TRBD2 (5 bases each). Germline V CDR1 and CDR2: SQVTM, ANQGSEA. V was trimmed by 6 bases and J by 1 base, leaving 13 bases between them. The CDR3 contains 13 residues. The CDR3 spells CSVIRGPSYEQYF. CDR3 DNA sequence: TGCAGCGTGATCCGGGGCCCTTCCTACGAGCAGTACTTC.

This clonotype was found a few times. V gene TRBV12-3 or TRBV12-4 combines with J gene TRBJ1-1; 8 bases are shared with TRBD1. The CDR3 covers 14 residues. V lost 3 bases and J lost 5; bases outside the gene matches: 5. The CDR3 coding sequence is TGTGCCAGCAGTTTGGGGACAGGATATACTGAAGCTTTCTTT. Translation gives CASSLGTGYTEAFF.

This chain joins TRBV5-5 and TRBJ2-7; D perhaps matches TRBD1 (6 bases). There are 16 residues in the CDR3. Deletions cut 5 bases from V and 1 base from J, with 19 bases between. Germline V gene data show CDR1 as SGHKS and CDR2 as YYEKEE (reference sequence). The CDR3: CASRRGGAISSYEQYF. DNA for the CDR3: TGTGCCAGCAGACGAGGGGGTGCGATAAGTTCCTACGAGCAGTACTTC.

The chain is built from TRBV15 and TRBJ2-5; 12 nucleotides match TRBD2. This CDR3 contains 15 residues. After removal of 5 bases from V and 4 bases from J, the junction contained 5 bases not matched to a gene. Germline V lookup: CDR1 LNHNV, CDR2 YYDKDF (reference sequence). The DNA for the CDR3 is TGTGCCACCAGCGGGCTAGCGGGAGGGGGAGAGACCCAGTACTTC. It is translated as CATSGLAGGGETQYF.

This clonotype came up a few times. The chain uses TRBV4-1 and TRBJ2-5; a possible D gene is TRBD2 (6 bases). Germline V lookup: CDR1 MGHRA, CDR2 YSYEKL. The CDR3 consists of 18 residues. Trimming removed 1 base from V and 4 bases from J, with 22 bases in between. The CDR3 region has the DNA TGCGCCAGCAGCCAAGGATCCACTGGTGATGGGCGGGGAGAGACCCAGTACTTC. Translating it yields CASSQGSTGDGRGETQYF.

In this sample, this clonotype turned up many times. The chain joins TRBV7-8 to TRBJ2-1; TRBD1 matches at 7 bases. CDR1 and CDR2 (germline): SGHVS, FQNEAQ. This CDR3 has 15 residues. The V segment lost 3 bases and the J segment 7 bases; nucleotides outside the gene matches: 9. The CDR3 loop is CASSFPNGTANEQFF. In DNA form, the CDR3 reads TGTGCCAGCAGCTTCCCGAACGGGACAGCTAATGAGCAGTTCTTC.

This clonotype was detected ten times or more. The chain links TRBV7-9 to TRBJ1-6; D is ambiguous. Germline values: CDR1 SEHNR, CDR2 FQNEAQ (reference sequence). Trimming removed 5 bases from V and 0 bases from J, with 17 bases in between. CDR3 length equals 18 residues. The CDR3 region has the DNA TGTGCCAGCAGCGGAGGAGACACAGTGAGCTCCTATAATTCACCCCTCCACTTT. Residues: CASSGGDTVSSYNSPLHF.

This clonotype came up a few times. The rearrangement uses TRBV11-2 and TRBJ2-2, with D perhaps given as TRBD1 or TRBD2 (5 bases each). Germline CDR1 is SGHAT and CDR2 is FQNNGV. The CDR3 consists of 19 residues. Trimming removed 2 bases at V and 3 bases at J, with 22 bases between. As DNA, the CDR3 is TGTGCCAGCAGCTTATTAAATTACGGGACGGCAAAACACACCGGGGAGCTGTTTTTT. This sequence encodes CASSLLNYGTAKHTGELFF. The variable domain in full, completed from reference TRBV11-2 and TRBJ2-2, reads EAGVAQSPRYKIIEKRQSVAFWCNPISGHATLYWYQQILGQGPKLLIQFQNNGVVDDSQLPKDRFSAERLKGVDSTLKIQPAKLEDSAVYLCASSLLNYGTAKHTGELFFGEGSRLTVL.

This clonotype was counted between two and nine times. The V call is TRBV14, the J call TRBJ1-1, with D hard to call. Trimming shortened V by 0 bases and J by 3 bases, and 11 bases separated the two germline ends. The CDR3 contains 15 residues. Per the germline V gene, CDR1 is SGHDN and CDR2 is FVKESK. The CDR3 region is CASSQEVVVYTEAFF. For the CDR3, the DNA is TGTGCCAGCAGCCAAGAAGTGGTCGTGTACACTGAAGCTTTCTTT.

Details on this clonotype: Its ends do not fully match the called genes, so a read error is possible. V usage is TRBV28 and J usage is TRBJ1-6; D unresolved. Germline assignment: CDR1 MDHEN and CDR2 SYDVKM. The CDR3 sequence is 12 residues long. Here the CDR3 DNA reads TGTGCCAGCAGAAAGGCGGTCGGCCCCTCCAACTTT. Protein product: CASRKAVGPSNF.

The chain has TRBV6-5 and TRBJ1-1, with D unresolved. The CDR3 length is 12 residues. Trimming cost V 9 bases and J 4 bases, with 12 bases left between them. The germline gives CDR1 MNHEY, CDR2 SVGAGI. CDR3 loop: CASKPRGTEAFF. The CDR3 DNA reads as TGTGCCAGTAAGCCGCGGGGCACTGAAGCTTTCTTT.

The table lists this clonotype with many counts. V gene TRBV10-3 combines with J gene TRBJ2-3; 7 bases are a match to TRBD2. The trim removed 5 bases at V and 6 bases at J, leaving 14 bases unmatched. CDR3 length: 16 amino acids. CDR1 and CDR2 from the germline V gene are ENHRY and SYGVKD. CDR3 amino acids: CAISTLAGVISDTQYF. For the CDR3, the DNA is TGTGCCATCAGTACCCTGGCGGGAGTGATTTCGGATACGCAGTATTTT.

This clonotype was observed once. The gene calls are TRBV30 and TRBJ1-1; D is unresolved. CDR1 and CDR2 from the germline V gene are GTSNPN and SVGIG (reference sequence). Trimming shortened V by 2 bases and J by 8 bases, and 9 bases separated the two germline ends. The CDR3 runs to 11 residues. The CDR3: CAWSIIEEAFF. CDR3 nucleotide sequence: TGTGCCTGGAGTATAATAGAAGAAGCTTTCTTT.

This clonotype was counted between two and nine times. The chain joins TRBV24-1 to TRBJ2-7; 9 nucleotides align to TRBD1. The trim removed 4 bases at V and 0 bases at J, leaving 6 bases unmatched. The CDR3 extends over 16 amino acids. Germline V gives CDR1 KGHDR, CDR2 SFDVKD. CDR3: CATSESRDRVSYEQYF. The DNA for the CDR3 is TGTGCCACCAGTGAATCCCGGGACAGGGTCTCCTACGAGCAGTACTTC.

This clonotype was observed a few times. The rearrangement links TRBV18 to TRBJ1-3; D possibly corresponds to TRBD1 (5 bases). This CDR3 region has 15 residues. The germline CDR1 and CDR2 sequences are KGHSH and LQKENI. Trimming removed 5 bases from V and 1 base from J, with 12 bases in between. As DNA, the CDR3 is TGTGCCAGCTCAACGAGAGGGGAATCTGGAAACACCATATATTTT. This translates into CASSTRGESGNTIYF.

This clonotype was found many times. The genes are TRBV11-2 and TRBJ2-7; 11 bases are a match to TRBD2. There are 14 residues in the CDR3. Germline CDR1 is SGHAT and CDR2 is FQNNGV. V trimming: 5 bases; J trimming: 2 bases; junction bases outside the gene matches: 2. The CDR3 spells CASSHSGRAYEQYF. The CDR3 nucleotides read TGTGCCAGCAGCCATAGCGGGAGGGCCTACGAGCAGTACTTC.

This clonotype was found a few times. The chain joins TRBV20-1 to TRBJ1-2; D is perhaps TRBD1 (6 bases). The germline V and J ends were trimmed by 5 bases and 2 bases, with 9 bases remaining between them. CDR1 and CDR2 from the germline V gene are DFQATT and SNEGSKA (reference sequence). This CDR3 contains 12 residues. The CDR3 DNA follows: TGCAGTGCTCCTCAGGGGAACTATGGCTACACCTTC. Its protein product is CSAPQGNYGYTF.

This chain connects TRBV12-3 or TRBV12-4 to TRBJ1-5, with D possibly TRBD1 on 5 matching bases. Trimming shortened V by 6 bases and J by 7 bases, and 13 bases separated the two germline ends. The CDR3 is 13 amino acids. CDR3 protein: CASSAGTFQPQHF. The CDR3 region has the DNA TGTGCCAGCAGCGCCGGGACGTTCCAGCCCCAGCATTTT.

This clonotype was counted between two and nine times. The rearrangement links TRBV9 to TRBJ2-7; TRBD1 is a possible D gene (6 bases). Germline CDR1 SGDLS, CDR2 YYNGEE. This CDR3 contains 11 residues. V lost 7 bases, J lost 5 bases, and 10 bases lay in between. The CDR3 DNA is TGTGCCAGCGGACAGTACGACGAGCAGTACTTC. Encoded protein: CASGQYDEQYF.

CDR3 in DNA: TGTGCCAGCTCGTCGACAGGGTGGTTCAAAAACATTCAGTACTTC. This codes for CASSSTGWFKNIQYF. V is TRBV18 and J is TRBJ2-4; 7 bases agree with TRBD1. V lost 6 bases to trimming and J lost 3 bases; unmatched junction nucleotides: 8. The CDR3 consists of 15 residues. The germline V gene has CDR1 KGHSH and CDR2 LQKENI. Based on the CDR3 plus reference TRBV18 and TRBJ2-4, the full variable domain is NAGVMQNPRHLVRRRGQEARLRCSPMKGHSHVYWYRQLPEEGLKFMVYLQKENIIDESGMPKERFSAEFPKEGPSILRIQQVVRGDSAAYFCASSSTGWFKNIQYFGAGTRLSVL.

This clonotype occurred a few times. J is TRBJ2-3 and V is TRBV2; 7 bases match TRBD2. Germline V gene data show CDR1 as SNHLY and CDR2 as FYNNEI. V lost 10 bases to trimming and J lost 3 bases; unmatched junction nucleotides: 13. The CDR3 is 15 residues long. The CDR3 nucleotides are TGTGCCACCCTTCATACCGGGACTACGACAGATACGCAGTATTTT. Its protein is CATLHTGTTTDTQYF.

This clonotype was detected a few times. V and J are TRBV6-5 and TRBJ2-5, with D hard to call. V was clipped by 0 bases and J by 4 bases, with 6 bases between them. The length of the CDR3 is 13 residues. Per germline, CDR1 MNHEY and CDR2 SVGAGI. CDR3 DNA: TGTGCCAGCAGTTACTCCGCATCAGAGACCCAGTACTTC. This encodes CASSYSASETQYF.

The rearrangement joins TRBV3-1 to TRBJ2-7, with D tentatively TRBD2 (6 bases). V lost 1 base, J lost 6 bases, and 10 bases lay in between. Germline values: CDR1 LGHDT, CDR2 YNNKEL (reference sequence). CDR3 length: 13 residues. The CDR3 DNA follows: TGTGCCAGCAGCCAAGTTGGAGGGCCCGAGCAGTACTTC. Its protein is CASSQVGGPEQYF.

This rearrangement joins TRBV9 to TRBJ2-3; no reliable D call. The CDR3 extends over 15 amino acids. The ends were cut back, 0 bases at V and 2 bases at J, with 10 bases in the middle. Germline CDR1 SGDLS, CDR2 YYNGEE. CDR3 amino acids: CASSVDLASTDTQYF. CDR3 sequence (DNA): TGTGCCAGCAGCGTAGACTTAGCCTCCACAGATACGCAGTATTTT.

This clonotype was counted a few times. The chain couples TRBV12-3 or TRBV12-4 to TRBJ2-2; D not certain. Trimming removed 4 bases at V and 7 bases at J, with 10 bases between. The CDR3 extends over 13 amino acids. CDR3 sequence: CASSSPWGGELFF. DNA for the CDR3: TGTGCCAGCAGTTCCCCCTGGGGCGGGGAGCTGTTTTTT.